A selection of T cell receptor beta chains follows, all from one sample in a study of shared clonotypes between healthy human individuals. TCRdb's table, derived via immunoSEQ multiplex PCR, lists solely in-frame clones and lacks some. The sample includes millions of clones, approximately 95% of them seen just once. What was sequenced was naive CD8+ T cells sorted from blood. The receptors were gathered from a man aged 18 to 30 in good health. Each CDR3 is given with its conserved first and last residue. D genes are given only for firm matches. The size field is filled for only some rows; it gives once, few, many or a size class.

d_call clone_size cdr3_length j_call v_call cdr3_nt cdr3_aa
- - 12 TRBJ2-7 TRBV29-1 TGCAGCGTTGAAGGGATGACCTACGAGCAGTACTTC CSVEGMTYEQYF
TRBD2 - 16 TRBJ2-1 TRBV9 TGTGCCAGCAGCGCGCTAGCGGGGGGCCCCTACAATGAGCAGTTCTTC CASSALAGGPYNEQFF
TRBD1 - 11 TRBJ2-7 TRBV29-1 TGCAGCGTGGACAGGGGCCACGAGCAGTACTTC CSVDRGHEQYF
- - 15 TRBJ1-5 TRBV28 TGTGCCAGCAGTCCCCAATTACAGTCGAATCAGCCCCAGCATTTT CASSPQLQSNQPQHF
- - 15 TRBJ1-2 TRBV29-1 TGCAGCGTTCGCGACGACAGTGGGGGGGCCTATGGCTACACCTTC CSVRDDSGGAYGYTF
TRBD1 - 14 TRBJ1-2 TRBV4-3 TGCGCCAGCAGCCACGTTGGACAGGGCTATGGCTACACCTTC CASSHVGQGYGYTF
- - 12 TRBJ2-2 TRBV28 TGTGCCAGCACTTTCGGGACCGGGGAGCTGTTTTTT CASTFGTGELFF
TRBD1 - 16 TRBJ1-1 TRBV11-2 TGTGCCAGCAGCCCAGGACCGGGACAGGGGAACACTGAAGCTTTCTTT CASSPGPGQGNTEAFF
- - 18 TRBJ2-7 TRBV9 TGTGCCAGCAGCGAGGGGGTGGCAGGGCCCCAAAGCTCCTACGAGCAGTACTTC CASSEGVAGPQSSYEQYF
TRBD1 - 15 TRBJ1-1 TRBV6-5 TGTGCCAGCAGTTACGTTTACAGGGGGAACACTGAAGCTTTCTTT CASSYVYRGNTEAFF
TRBD2 once 17 TRBJ2-7 TRBV7-8 TGTGCCAGCAGCTTAGGACTAGCGGGAACCGGCAGTTACGAGCAGTACTTC CASSLGLAGTGSYEQYF
- - 13 TRBJ1-1 TRBV7-9 TGTGCCAGCAGCGAAGGGCCGCCAAATACGGGTTTCTTT CASSEGPPNTGFF
- - 13 TRBJ2-7 TRBV4-3 TGCGCCAGCAGCCAATGGACGGATTACGAGCAGTACTTC CASSQWTDYEQYF
TRBD1 - 15 TRBJ1-1 TRBV28 TGTGCCAGCAGTTGGGACAGCCTGGCCGGTGGTGAAGCTTTCTTT CASSWDSLAGGEAFF
- - 14 TRBJ2-5 TRBV11-2 TGTGCCAGCAGCTTAGGTGCAGGGCAAGAGACCCAGTACTTC CASSLGAGQETQYF
- - 13 TRBJ2-7 TRBV2 TGTGCCAGCTGCGGGACAGTTACTTACGAGCAGTACTTC CASCGTVTYEQYF
- - 12 TRBJ2-7 TRBV6-1 TGTGCCAGCAGTGAAGGGGGCCACGAGCAGTACTTC CASSEGGHEQYF
- - 15 TRBJ2-7 TRBV5-1 TGCGCCAGCAGCTTGGCTGCAGGGCAGCCCTACGAGCAGTACTTC CASSLAAGQPYEQYF
- - 14 TRBJ2-7 TRBV10-1 TGCGCCAGCAGTCCGGGACAAGGGATCTACGAGCAGTACTTC CASSPGQGIYEQYF
TRBD2 - 16 TRBJ2-7 TRBV6-5 TGTGCCAGCAGTTACTCGAGCGGGGAAACGTCCTACGAGCAGTACTTC CASSYSSGETSYEQYF
- - 15 TRBJ2-5 TRBV4-1 TGCGCCAGCAGCCAAGATCCCAGGGGAGGTGGGACCCAGTACTTC CASSQDPRGGGTQYF
- - 16 TRBJ2-5 TRBV27 TGTGCCAGCAGTTTATCGATCCGGTATCAACAAGAGACCCAGTACTTC CASSLSIRYQQETQYF
- - 12 TRBJ2-7 TRBV6-6 TGTGCCAGCAGTTTCGTCCTTTACGAGCAGTACTTC CASSFVLYEQYF
TRBD1 - 15 TRBJ2-7 TRBV4-1 TGCGCCAGCAGCCAGGCGGGACAGGGCAGCTACGAGCAGTACTTC CASSQAGQGSYEQYF
- - 17 TRBJ2-7 TRBV2 TGTGCCAGCAGTGACCCTTCTGGGGTTACTCTCGGCTACGAGCAGTACTTC CASSDPSGVTLGYEQYF
- - 16 TRBJ1-5 TRBV7-8 TGTGCCAGCAGCTTAGGATCGGGGATGAGCAATCAGCCCCAGCATTTT CASSLGSGMSNQPQHF
TRBD1 once 13 TRBJ1-1 TRBV5-4 TGTGCCAGCAGCAGGGGGCTTGGGTCTGAAGCTTTCTTT CASSRGLGSEAFF
- - 14 TRBJ2-7 TRBV5-1 TGCGCCAGCAGCTTACGACAGGCTCGCTACGAGCAGTACTTC CASSLRQARYEQYF
- - 15 TRBJ2-1 TRBV4-2 TGTGCCAGCAGCCAAGACCGCGGTACCTACAATGAGCAGTTCTTC CASSQDRGTYNEQFF
TRBD2 - 16 TRBJ2-5 TRBV9 TGTGCCAGCTCAAAGGGACTAGCGGGAGTTGAGGAGACCCAGTACTTC CASSKGLAGVEETQYF
- - 15 TRBJ2-3 TRBV2 TGTGCCACCCAGACGGGGACCCCGAGCACAGATACGCAGTATTTT CATQTGTPSTDTQYF
- - 13 TRBJ2-5 TRBV18 TGTGCCAGCTCACAGGGTCACCAAGAGACCCAGTACTTC CASSQGHQETQYF
- - 14 TRBJ2-7 TRBV5-4 TGTGCCAGCAGCCCGGACAGCCCCTACGAAGGGCAGTACTTC CASSPDSPYEGQYF
TRBD1 - 14 TRBJ2-7 TRBV30 TGTGCCTGGATACGACAGGGAAAGCCCTACGAGCAGTACTTC CAWIRQGKPYEQYF
TRBD1 - 14 TRBJ1-1 TRBV4-1 TGCGCCAGCAGCCTTGGACAGGGGATTACTGAAGCTTTCTTT CASSLGQGITEAFF
- - 15 TRBJ2-7 TRBV4-1 TGCGCCAGCAGCAAACTTGACACACAAACCTACGAGCAGTACTTC CASSKLDTQTYEQYF
- - 13 TRBJ1-2 TRBV29-1 TGCAGCGTTAAAACAGGACATAACTATGGCTACACCTTC CSVKTGHNYGYTF
- - 14 TRBJ1-1 TRBV5-6 TGTGCCAGCAGCTTTGGGACGGCGAACACTGAAGCTTTCTTT CASSFGTANTEAFF
TRBD2 few 16 TRBJ2-5 TRBV13 TGTGCCAGCAGCGGGGAACCGGGACTAGCAGGGGAGACCCAGTACTTC CASSGEPGLAGETQYF
- once 10 TRBJ1-2 TRBV29-1 TGCAGCGTTGAATTCGGTGGCTACACCTTC CSVEFGGYTF
- - 16 TRBJ2-1 TRBV7-2 TGTGCCAGCAGCATGGACGCGACTAGTTTAAACAATGAGCAGTTCTTC CASSMDATSLNNEQFF
- - 17 TRBJ1-3 TRBV4-1 TGCGCCAGCAGCCAAGACCCTCCCGGGACACTTGGAAACACCATATATTTT CASSQDPPGTLGNTIYF
- once 13 TRBJ2-3 TRBV5-4 TGTGCCAGCAGTGGGGCTAGCACAGATACGCAGTATTTT CASSGASTDTQYF
- - 14 TRBJ1-1 TRBV27 TGTGCCAGCAGTTTTAATTTCGTCCCTATTGGAGCTTTCTTT CASSFNFVPIGAFF
- once 14 TRBJ2-3 TRBV27 TGTGCCAGCAGTTTACTCGCGGGGCCAGATACGCAGTATTTT CASSLLAGPDTQYF